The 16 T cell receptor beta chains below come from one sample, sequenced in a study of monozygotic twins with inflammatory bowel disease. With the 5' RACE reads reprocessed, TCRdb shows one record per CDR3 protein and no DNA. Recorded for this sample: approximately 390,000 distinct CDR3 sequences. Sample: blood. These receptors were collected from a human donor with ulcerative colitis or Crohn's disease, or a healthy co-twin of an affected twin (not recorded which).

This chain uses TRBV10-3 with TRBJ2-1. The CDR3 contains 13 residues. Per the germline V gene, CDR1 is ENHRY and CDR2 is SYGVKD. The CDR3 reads CAISEWQTNEQFF.

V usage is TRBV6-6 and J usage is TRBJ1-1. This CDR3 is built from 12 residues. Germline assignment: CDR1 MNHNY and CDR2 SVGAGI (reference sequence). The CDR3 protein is CASSSPNTEAFF.

The CDR3: CASSLGLAFTDTQYF. The rearrangement uses TRBV7-9 and TRBJ2-3. This CDR3 is built from 15 residues. CDR1 SEHNR and CDR2 FQNEAQ come from the germline V gene (reference sequence).

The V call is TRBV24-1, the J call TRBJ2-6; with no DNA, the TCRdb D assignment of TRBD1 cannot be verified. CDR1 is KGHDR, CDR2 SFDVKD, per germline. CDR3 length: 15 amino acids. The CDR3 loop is CATSDPGAAANVLTF.

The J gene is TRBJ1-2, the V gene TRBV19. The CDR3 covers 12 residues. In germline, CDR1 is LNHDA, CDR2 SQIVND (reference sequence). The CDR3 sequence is CASRPSSSGYTF.

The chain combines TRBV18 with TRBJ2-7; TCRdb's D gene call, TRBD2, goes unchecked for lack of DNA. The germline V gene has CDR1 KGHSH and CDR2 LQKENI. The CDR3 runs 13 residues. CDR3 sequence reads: CASSPGPDREQYF.

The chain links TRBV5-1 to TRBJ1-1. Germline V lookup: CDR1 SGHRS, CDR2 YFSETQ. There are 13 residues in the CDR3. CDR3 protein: CASSLASDTEAFF.

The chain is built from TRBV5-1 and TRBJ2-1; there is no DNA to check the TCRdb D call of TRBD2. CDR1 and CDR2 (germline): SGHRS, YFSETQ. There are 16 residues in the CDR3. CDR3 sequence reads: CASSLAGTSGRNEQFF.

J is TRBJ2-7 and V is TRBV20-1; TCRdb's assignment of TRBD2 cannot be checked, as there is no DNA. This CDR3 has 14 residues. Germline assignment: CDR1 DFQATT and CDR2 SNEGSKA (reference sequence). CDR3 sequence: CSAPQRGGSYEQYF.

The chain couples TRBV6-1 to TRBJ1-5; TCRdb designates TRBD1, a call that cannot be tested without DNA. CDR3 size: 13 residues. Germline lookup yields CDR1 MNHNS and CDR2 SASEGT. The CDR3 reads CASSDRENQPQHF.

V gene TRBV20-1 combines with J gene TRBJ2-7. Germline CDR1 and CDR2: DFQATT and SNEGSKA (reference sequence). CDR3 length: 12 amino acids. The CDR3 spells CSARVRAYEQYF.

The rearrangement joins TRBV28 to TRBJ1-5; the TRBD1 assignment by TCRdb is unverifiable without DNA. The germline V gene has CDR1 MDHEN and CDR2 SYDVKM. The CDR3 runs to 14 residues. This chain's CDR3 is CASSSGVDNQPQHF.

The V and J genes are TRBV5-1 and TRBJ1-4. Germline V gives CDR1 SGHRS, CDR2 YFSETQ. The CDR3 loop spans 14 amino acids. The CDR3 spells CASSLEANTEKLFF.

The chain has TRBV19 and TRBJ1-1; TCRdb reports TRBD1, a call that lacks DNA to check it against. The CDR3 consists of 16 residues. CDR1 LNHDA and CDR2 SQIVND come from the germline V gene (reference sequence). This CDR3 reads CASITTGLSINTEAFF. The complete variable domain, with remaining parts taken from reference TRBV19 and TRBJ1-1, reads DGGITQSPKYLFRKEGQNVTLSCEQNLNHDAMYWYRQDPGQGLRLIYYSQIVNDFQKGDIAEGYSVSREKKESFPLTVTSAQKNPTAFYLCASITTGLSINTEAFFGQGTRLTVV.

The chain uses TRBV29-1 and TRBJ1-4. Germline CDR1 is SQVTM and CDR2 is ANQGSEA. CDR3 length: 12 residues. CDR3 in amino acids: CSVVVGGPLMFF.

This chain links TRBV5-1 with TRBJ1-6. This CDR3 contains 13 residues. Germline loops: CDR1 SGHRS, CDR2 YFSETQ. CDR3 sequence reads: CASSLPDNSPLHF.